The 9 T cell receptor beta chains below were found in one sample sequenced in a study of vaccination effects on CD4 cells after COVID-19. These receptors lack a known antigen. Clones were sequenced by immunoSEQ multiplex PCR, and TCRdb holds only the in-frame ones, with some missing. The table has about 16,000 clones, almost 70% seen once; the top ten hold 9% to 9.5%. Viral peptide pool expansion of antigen-specific CD4+ T cells preceded sequencing in the ViraFEST assay. At the end of about 9 days of culture, CD4+ T cells were isolated. Of the BNT162b2 and mRNA-1273 vaccines, participants received two doses of one or the other. Sequenced material: CD4+ T cells from PBMCs cultured with SARS-CoV-2 spike peptides, taken after COVID-19 vaccination. The receptors originated from a human donor who received a COVID-19 vaccine.

The chain uses TRBV6-5 and TRBJ2-1, with 9 bases aligning to TRBD1. The germline CDR1 and CDR2 sequences are MNHEY and SVGAGI. There are 15 residues in the CDR3. V lost 6 bases, J lost 6 bases, and 9 bases stayed unmatched. The CDR3 bases are TGTGCCAGCAGGCCCACCGGGACAGGGTTCAATGAGCAGTTCTTC. The encoded protein is CASRPTGTGFNEQFF.

This clone was seen a single time. This rearrangement joins TRBV15 to TRBJ1-4; D is undetermined. The CDR3 sequence is 15 residues long. Deletions cut 0 bases from V and 4 bases from J, with 9 bases between. Germline loops: CDR1 LNHNV, CDR2 YYDKDF (reference sequence). Written as DNA, the CDR3 is TGTGCCACCAGCAGAGATCAAGTCGGTAATGAAAAACTGTTTTTT. Amino acid sequence: CATSRDQVGNEKLFF.

This clone was detected once. The V call is TRBV5-6, the J call TRBJ1-5; TRBD1 matches at 10 bases. With V trimmed by 4 bases and J by 4 bases, 5 bases remained unmatched. Germline CDR1 SGHDT, CDR2 YYEEEE. The CDR3 spans 15 residues. CDR3 sequence (DNA): TGTGCCAGCAGCCGCCGACAGGGGGCTAATCAGCCCCAGCATTTT. Translation: CASSRRQGANQPQHF.

V and J are TRBV5-4 and TRBJ1-2, with 7 nucleotides matching TRBD1. V was clipped by 0 bases and J by 8 bases; unmatched bases: 10. CDR1 and CDR2 from the germline V gene are SGHNT and YYREEE (reference sequence). The CDR3 is 15 residues long. CDR3: CASSLGDRDLGGYTF. The DNA for the CDR3 is TGTGCCAGCAGCTTGGGAGACAGGGATCTTGGGGGCTACACCTTC.

The V call is TRBV25-1, the J call TRBJ2-1; tentatively, D is TRBD2 (6 bases). This CDR3 region has 13 residues. Germline V gene sequence: CDR1 MGHDK, CDR2 SYGVNS. V was clipped by 4 bases and J by 9 bases, with 13 bases between them. CDR3 DNA: TGTGCCAGCAGTGCTCGAAGAGCGGGTGAGCAGTTCTTC. Its translation: CASSARRAGEQFF.

The V call is TRBV24-1, the J call TRBJ2-3; 11 nucleotides align to TRBD2. After removal of 8 bases from V and 2 bases from J, the junction contained 2 bases not matched to a gene. Germline-derived CDR1 and CDR2 are KGHDR and SFDVKD. The CDR3 is 14 residues long. The CDR3 sequence is CATMGLADTDTQYF. The CDR3 nucleotides are TGTGCCACCATGGGACTAGCGGACACAGATACGCAGTATTTT.

In this sample, this clone turned up a few times. The chain employs TRBV6-5 and TRBJ2-1; D is possibly TRBD2 (5 bases). Germline V lookup: CDR1 MNHEY, CDR2 SVGAGI. Trimming stripped 8 bases from V and 5 bases from J, with 16 bases between. CDR3 length equals 14 residues. The CDR3 reads CASYLANGNNEQFF. CDR3 sequence (DNA): TGTGCCAGCTACCTAGCTAACGGAAACAATGAGCAGTTCTTC.

The V call is TRBV28, the J call TRBJ2-7, with D perhaps given as TRBD1 or TRBD2 (5 bases each). Trimming stripped 6 bases from V and 7 bases from J, with 16 bases between. This CDR3 spans 13 amino acids. Germline V lookup: CDR1 MDHEN, CDR2 SYDVKM. CDR3 region: CASRGETPGEQYF. In DNA form, the CDR3 reads TGTGCCAGCAGGGGGGAGACCCCCGGGGAGCAGTACTTC.

This clone was seen a handful of times. The chain uses TRBV12-5 and TRBJ1-5; weak D call: TRBD1 (5 bases). V lost 0 bases, J lost 4 bases, and 13 bases lay in between. Germline lookup yields CDR1 LGHNT and CDR2 FRNRAP. The CDR3 covers 16 residues. The CDR3 spells CASGLVLGGGNQPQHF. The CDR3 coding sequence is TGTGCTAGTGGTTTGGTACTTGGGGGAGGAAATCAGCCCCAGCATTTT.